This TCR beta chain is from a study of blood T cell repertoires in COVID-19. In the study overall: The United States, Italy and Spain supplied acute and convalescent COVID-19 samples. PBMCs, B-cell-depleted T cells, or T cells were the source of the cDNA or gDNA that made up the material.

Source study methods: Reference gene primer amplification gave nucleated cell count estimates. Clones were read by immunoSEQ multiplex PCR, and TCRdb kept only the in-frame ones, dropping some. That table furnishes V, J and clone size, whereas the DNA furnished D and trimming. This sample carries more than 300,000 clones, about 84% of them seen once, and the ten largest clones take roughly 1.6%. V lost 3 bases to trimming and J lost 1 base; unmatched junction nucleotides: 7. Per the germline V gene, CDR1 is KGHSH and CDR2 is LQKENI. The CDR3 runs to 17 residues. This receptor was identified in a woman between 45 and 60 years old with acute or convalescent COVID-19. This sequence joins TRBV18 and TRBJ1-3; 9 positions agree with TRBD1. Specimen: peripheral blood. DNA of the CDR3: TGTGCCAGCTCACCGGGGACAGGGATGATTTCTGGAAACACCATATATTTT. This sequence encodes CASSPGTGMISGNTIYF.